This passage covers 4 T cell receptor beta chains from one sample sequenced in a study of response to subunit inactivated influenza vaccine. TCRdb itself ran the RT-PCR reads through MiXCR, one entry per CDR3 protein. The sample has approximately 700,000 distinct CDR3 sequences; less than 20% are singletons. The sequencing used PBMCs from blood, collected roughly 12 days after vaccination. The receptors derive from a man aged 45-60 years who received an inactivated influenza vaccine.

The chain carries TRBV5-1 and TRBJ2-3; 7 bases fit TRBD2. CDR1 is SGHRS and CDR2 is YFSETQ in the germline V gene. J was trimmed by 4 bases and V by 3 bases; bases with no gene match: 5. The CDR3 extends over 14 amino acids. Written as DNA, the CDR3 is TGCGCCAGCAGCTGGCTAGCGGAAGCAGATACGCAGTATTTT. Protein: CASSWLAEADTQYF.

The chain recombines TRBV7-3 with TRBJ2-7; the match to TRBD1 covers 9 bases. The CDR3 is 15 amino acids. V lost 5 bases, J lost 5 bases, and 10 bases stayed unmatched. Germline V lookup: CDR1 SGHTA, CDR2 FQGTGA. CDR3 residues: CASSINPDRGNEQYF. DNA for the CDR3: TGTGCCAGCAGCATAAACCCGGACAGGGGCAACGAGCAGTACTTC.

The chain uses TRBV5-1 and TRBJ2-5; TRBD1 might be the D (5 bases). The V gene lost 2 bases and the J gene lost 13 bases, with 18 bases spanning the gap. This CDR3 region has 13 residues. CDR1 and CDR2 from the germline V gene are SGHRS and YFSETQ. CDR3 sequence reads: CASSLSWLQGSYF. The CDR3 DNA reads as TGCGCCAGCAGCTTATCATGGCTCCAGGGTTCGTACTTC.

In this sample, this clonotype turned up a few times. The chain couples TRBV5-1 to TRBJ2-2; D perhaps matches TRBD2 (6 bases). Germline V CDR1 and CDR2: SGHRS, YFSETQ. This CDR3 is built from 15 residues. With 2 bases removed from V and 1 base from J, the gap between germline ends came to 9 bases. CDR3 residues: CASSFGGRNTGELFF. Written as DNA, the CDR3 is TGCGCCAGCAGCTTTGGAGGGCGGAACACCGGGGAGCTGTTTTTT.